These 15 T cell receptor beta chains share one sample of origin, sequenced in a study of T cells after yellow fever vaccination. TCRdb reprocessed the 5' RACE reads via MiXCR and lists one record per CDR3 protein. The repertoire holds more than 35,000 distinct CDR3 sequences, 6% to 7% seen once, with 15% in the top ten. Specimen: CD8+ T cells not binding an NS4B(214-222) dextramer, sorted from PBMCs, collected 45 days after the yellow fever booster vaccination. Source of these receptors: a man under 40 who received the YFV17D yellow fever vaccine.

In this sample, this clonotype turned up a few times. DNA for the CDR3: TGCAGTGCCCAAAAGGAGCGGGAGGGCCCGTACAATGAGCAGTTCTTC. Encoded protein: CSAQKEREGPYNEQFF. This chain links TRBV20-1 with TRBJ2-1, with 10 bases identical to TRBD2. Germline V gene lookup returns CDR1 DFQATT and CDR2 SNEGSKA (reference sequence). There are 16 residues in the CDR3. The trim removed 6 bases at V and 4 bases at J, leaving 12 bases unmatched.

This clonotype was counted ten times or more. The J gene is TRBJ1-2, the V gene TRBV12-3 or TRBV12-4; 7 nucleotides align to TRBD1. This CDR3 is built from 17 residues. V shed 2 bases and J 3 bases; nucleotides not matched to a gene: 12. The CDR3 is CASSLNRGVSWYYGYTF. The CDR3 coding sequence is TGTGCCAGCAGTTTAAACAGGGGAGTGTCGTGGTACTATGGCTACACCTTC.

Concerning this clonotype: A read error may explain this, as a much larger clone is one base away. The V and J genes are TRBV7-9 and TRBJ2-3; TRBD2 aligns across 7 bases. The CDR3 covers 16 residues. CDR1 is SEHNR, CDR2 FQNEAQ, per germline (reference sequence). Trimming removed 5 bases from V and 0 bases from J; junction bases left unmatched: 8. DNA of the CDR3: TGTGCCAGCAGCCACGGGACTACGAAAAGCACAGATACGCAGTATTTT. This sequence encodes CASSHGTTKSTDTQYF.

This clonotype has a count of ten or more. The gene calls are TRBV7-6 and TRBJ2-3, with TRBD2 matching 11 bases. The V segment lost 5 bases and the J segment 2 bases; nucleotides outside the gene matches: 6. CDR3 length: 16 residues. CDR1 SGHVS and CDR2 FNYEAQ come from the germline V gene. The CDR3 sequence: CASSDLAGGSTDTQYF. In nucleotides, the CDR3 is TGTGCCAGCAGCGATCTAGCGGGAGGATCCACAGATACGCAGTATTTT.

This clonotype was observed many times. The chain combines TRBV15 with TRBJ1-1; 9 nucleotides agree with TRBD1. The CDR3 is made up of 14 amino acids. V gave up 7 bases and J gave up 6 bases; unmatched junction bases: 9. Germline V gene data show CDR1 as LNHNV and CDR2 as YYDKDF (reference sequence). The CDR3 here is CATNRDRVNAEAFF. The DNA for the CDR3 is TGTGCCACCAACCGGGACAGGGTCAATGCTGAAGCTTTCTTT.

The rearrangement links TRBV7-8 to TRBJ2-1, with D hard to call. The CDR3 has 13 amino acids. The V end lost 0 bases, the J end lost 7 bases, and 7 bases lay between the germline ends. The germline V gene encodes CDR1 SGHVS and CDR2 FQNEAQ. In DNA, the CDR3 is TGTGCCAGCAGCTTAGCTTTTGGGAATGAGCAGTTCTTC. Protein sequence: CASSLAFGNEQFF.

In this sample, this clonotype turned up many times. The genes are TRBV27 and TRBJ2-5, with 8 nucleotides matching TRBD2. The CDR3 extends over 16 amino acids. V lost 3 bases, J lost 1 base, and 7 bases stayed unmatched. The germline gives CDR1 MNHEY, CDR2 SMNVEV (reference sequence). For the CDR3, the DNA is TGTGCCAGCAGTTTCTTGGCGGGAGGCCTCCAAGAGACCCAGTACTTC. Protein: CASSFLAGGLQETQYF.

CDR3 loop: CASSLGVPGGLGYTF. CDR3 DNA: TGTGCCAGCAGCTTAGGCGTTCCAGGGGGCCTTGGCTACACCTTC. The chain carries TRBV7-8 and TRBJ1-2; 8 nucleotides match TRBD1. The CDR3 length is 15 residues. Per the germline V gene, CDR1 is SGHVS and CDR2 is FQNEAQ. The junction had 8 bases not matched to a gene; V was cut back by 1 base and J by 7 bases.

This clonotype occurred a few times. The chain is built from TRBV10-3 and TRBJ1-2, with D maybe TRBD1 (6 bases). Trimming removed 0 bases from V and 6 bases from J, with 17 bases in between. This CDR3 has 16 residues. CDR1 ENHRY and CDR2 SYGVKD come from the germline V gene. CDR3 sequence (DNA): TGTGCCATCAGTGAGTCGATGGGCTCAGGGGCTGATGGCTACACCTTC. It encodes CAISESMGSGADGYTF.

This clonotype was seen at least ten times. The rearrangement uses TRBV28 and TRBJ2-7, with 7 bases fitting TRBD1. This CDR3 spans 13 amino acids. CDR1 and CDR2 from the germline V gene are MDHEN and SYDVKM. Trimming removed 10 bases from V and 4 bases from J; junction bases left unmatched: 10. CDR3 nucleotides: TGTGCCACCGGACAGGTCGGTTGGTACGAGCAGTACTTC. It is translated as CATGQVGWYEQYF.

This clonotype came up a few times. This chain connects TRBV5-4 to TRBJ1-6, with a possible D match to TRBD1 (5 bases). The CDR3 sequence is 16 residues long. Germline assignment: CDR1 SGHNT and CDR2 YYREEE (reference sequence). Trimming took off 3 bases at V and 9 bases at J, with 19 bases between the two ends. CDR3 residues: CASSSPEDTVTSPLHF. The CDR3 region has the DNA TGTGCCAGCAGCTCGCCGGAGGACACTGTCACTTCACCCCTCCACTTT. The variable domain in full, completed from reference TRBV5-4 and TRBJ1-6, reads ETGVTQSPTHLIKTRGQQVTLRCSSQSGHNTVSWYQQALGQGPQFIFQYYREEENGRGNFPPRFSGLQFPNYSSELNVNALELDDSALYLCASSSPEDTVTSPLHFGNGTRLTVT.

The sample holds many counts of this clonotype. The chain recombines TRBV4-3 with TRBJ2-2; TRBD1 aligns across 7 bases. The CDR3 covers 16 residues. Germline CDR1 LGHNA, CDR2 YSLEER. The junction had 5 bases not matched to a gene; V was cut back by 0 bases and J by 4 bases. For the CDR3, the DNA is TGCGCCAGCAGCCAAGATTCAGGGGGATTCACCGGGGAGCTGTTTTTT. It codes for CASSQDSGGFTGELFF.

This clonotype came up many times. J is TRBJ2-1 and V is TRBV18; D is unclear. V lost 5 bases and J 0 bases, leaving 17 bases between the germline ends. The CDR3 is 17 residues long. The V gene's germline CDR1 is KGHSH and CDR2 LQKENI. The CDR3 nucleotides read TGTGCCAGCTCATTTGGTTCGCCCCAGAGCTCCTACAATGAGCAGTTCTTC. Its translation: CASSFGSPQSSYNEQFF.

This clonotype was counted at least ten times. The chain couples TRBV6-5 to TRBJ2-5; a possible D gene is TRBD2 (6 bases). V was pared by 3 bases and J by 2 bases, with 19 bases between. CDR3 length: 17 amino acids. CDR1 is MNHEY, CDR2 SVGAGI, per germline. The CDR3 DNA sequence: TGTGCCAGCAGTTATCTAGCGCTGGGGGAAGAGCAAGAGACCCAGTACTTC. Protein sequence: CASSYLALGEEQETQYF.

This clonotype was seen ten or more times. The chain recombines TRBV20-1 with TRBJ2-7, with 8 bases that match TRBD2. CDR3 length equals 14 residues. The V gene end was trimmed by 3 bases and the J gene end by 6 bases; junction bases not matched to a gene: 10. CDR1 and CDR2 (germline): DFQATT, SNEGSKA (reference sequence). CDR3: CSASLGGREVEQYF. The CDR3 bases are TGCAGTGCTAGCCTCGGGGGGCGGGAGGTCGAGCAGTACTTC.